This TCR beta chain was documented in a study of cytomegalovirus exposure and HLA in healthy donors. This CDR3 region has 15 residues. Germline CDR1 is MNHEY and CDR2 is SVGAGI. Trimming removed 3 bases from V and 2 bases from J; junction bases left unmatched: 7. 13 Jbeta primers and 60 Vbeta primers were used for the PCR. Profiling relied on immunoSEQ multiplex PCR, and the TCRdb table lists in-frame clones only, not all of them. There are around 100,000 clones in the sample; about 75% occur only once, and roughly 6.2% lies in the top ten. The genes are TRBV6-5 and TRBJ2-7; 7 bases match TRBD1. The specimen was PBMCs. The receptor's source is a man aged 60-69 years in good health and CMV-seropositive. CDR3 sequence reads: CASSYGTTGAYEQYF. The CDR3 DNA is TGTGCCAGCAGTTATGGTACTACAGGGGCCTACGAGCAGTACTTC.